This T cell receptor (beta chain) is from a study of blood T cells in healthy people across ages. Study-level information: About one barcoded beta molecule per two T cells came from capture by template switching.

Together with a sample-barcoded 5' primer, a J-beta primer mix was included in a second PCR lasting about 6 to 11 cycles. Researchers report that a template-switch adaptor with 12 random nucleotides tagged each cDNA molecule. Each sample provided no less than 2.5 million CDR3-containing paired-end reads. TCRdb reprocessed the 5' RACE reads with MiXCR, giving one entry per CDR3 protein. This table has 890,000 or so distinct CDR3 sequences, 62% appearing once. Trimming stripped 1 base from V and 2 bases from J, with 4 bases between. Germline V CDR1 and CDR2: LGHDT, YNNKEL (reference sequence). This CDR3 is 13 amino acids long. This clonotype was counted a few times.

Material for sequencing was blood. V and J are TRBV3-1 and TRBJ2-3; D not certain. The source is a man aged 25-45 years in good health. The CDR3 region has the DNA TGTGCCAGCAGCCAAGTTATCACAGATACGCAGTATTTT. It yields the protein CASSQVITDTQYF.